This is a list of T cell receptor beta chains from one sample in a study of cytomegalovirus exposure and HLA in healthy donors. Profiling relied on immunoSEQ multiplex PCR, and the TCRdb table lists in-frame clones only, not all of them. The sample comprises about 160,000 clones, approximately 88% of which are singletons, and around 1.6% rests with the top ten. The sample taken for sequencing was PBMCs. These receptor sequences come from a woman aged 18-29 years in good health and CMV-seronegative. Both conserved end residues are part of each CDR3. The D gene is left open where the match is weak. Clone size is stated in some rows and not others, as once, few, many or a class when expanded.

V gene: TRBV19; J gene: TRBJ1-5; D gene: NA; clone size: NA; CDR3 DNA: TGTGCCAGTAGTATCTCAGGGGTGGGACAGCCCCAGCATTTT; CDR3 protein: CASSISGVGQPQHF
V gene: TRBV5-1; J gene: TRBJ2-3; D gene: TRBD1; clone size: once; CDR3 DNA: TGCGCCAGCAGACACGGACAGGGAGCAGATACGCAGTATTTT; CDR3 protein: CASRHGQGADTQYF
V gene: TRBV25-1; J gene: TRBJ2-6; D gene: NA; clone size: few; CDR3 DNA: TGTGCCAGCAGTGTCTCCGGGGCCAACGTCCTGACTTTC; CDR3 protein: CASSVSGANVLTF
V gene: TRBV29-1; J gene: TRBJ1-5; D gene: NA; clone size: NA; CDR3 DNA: TGCAGCGTTGAGCCGGGGAGGGGAAATCAGCCCCAGCATTTT; CDR3 protein: CSVEPGRGNQPQHF
V gene: TRBV5-1; J gene: TRBJ2-3; D gene: TRBD1; clone size: NA; CDR3 DNA: TGCGCCAGCAGCCCCCTCGCGGGACAGGGACATTTT; CDR3 protein: CASSPLAGQGHF
V gene: TRBV4-1; J gene: TRBJ1-5; D gene: NA; clone size: NA; CDR3 DNA: TGCGCCAGCAGCCAAGAGGCGACAGGAGGTAGCAATCAGCCCCAGCATTTT; CDR3 protein: CASSQEATGGSNQPQHF
V gene: TRBV7-9; J gene: TRBJ2-2; D gene: TRBD1; clone size: NA; CDR3 DNA: TGTTCCAGCAGCTCACCGGGACAGGGGACCACCGGGGAGCTGTTTTTT; CDR3 protein: CSSSSPGQGTTGELFF
V gene: TRBV28; J gene: TRBJ1-1; D gene: NA; clone size: once; CDR3 DNA: TGTGCCAGCACCCCAGGCGGGGAGGGAGGCACTGAAGCTTTCTTT; CDR3 protein: CASTPGGEGGTEAFF
V gene: TRBV6-1; J gene: TRBJ2-7; D gene: NA; clone size: NA; CDR3 DNA: TGTGCCAGCAGTGACTCCTCCCGAGGAGGCTACGAGCAGTACTTC; CDR3 protein: CASSDSSRGGYEQYF
V gene: TRBV7-9; J gene: TRBJ2-5; D gene: NA; clone size: once; CDR3 DNA: TGTGCCAGCAGCTTACAGGGGTTCCGAGAGACCCAGTACTTC; CDR3 protein: CASSLQGFRETQYF
V gene: TRBV25-1; J gene: TRBJ2-2; D gene: NA; clone size: NA; CDR3 DNA: TGTGCCAGCAGTGGTACAGGGACCGGGGAGCTGTTTTTT; CDR3 protein: CASSGTGTGELFF
V gene: TRBV6-5; J gene: TRBJ2-3; D gene: NA; clone size: NA; CDR3 DNA: TGTGCCAGCAGTTACCTCCGGGGCACAGATACGCAGTATTTT; CDR3 protein: CASSYLRGTDTQYF
V gene: TRBV6-5; J gene: TRBJ1-1; D gene: NA; clone size: once; CDR3 DNA: TGTGCCAGCAGACACCGCCCTACCGGGACTGAAGCTTTCTTT; CDR3 protein: CASRHRPTGTEAFF
V gene: TRBV2; J gene: TRBJ1-2; D gene: TRBD1; clone size: NA; CDR3 DNA: TGTGCCAGCAAGGACGACAGGGCCGGGGACTATGGCTACACCTTC; CDR3 protein: CASKDDRAGDYGYTF
V gene: TRBV5-1; J gene: TRBJ1-4; D gene: NA; clone size: NA; CDR3 DNA: TGCGCCAGCAGCTTGTCTCCACAGGGAACTAATGAAAAACTGTTTTTT; CDR3 protein: CASSLSPQGTNEKLFF
V gene: TRBV7-3; J gene: TRBJ2-6; D gene: TRBD1; clone size: NA; CDR3 DNA: TGTGCCAGCAGCTTCTCCGGGACAGGGAGCTCTGGGGCCAACGTCCTGACTTTC; CDR3 protein: CASSFSGTGSSGANVLTF
V gene: TRBV7-9; J gene: TRBJ1-4; D gene: NA; clone size: once; CDR3 DNA: TGTGCCAGCAGCCGCGGGGATACTAATGAAAAACTGTTTTTT; CDR3 protein: CASSRGDTNEKLFF
V gene: TRBV29-1; J gene: TRBJ1-1; D gene: TRBD1; clone size: NA; CDR3 DNA: TGCAGCGTTCGTAAGGACAGGTCTTTGAACACTGAAGCTTTCTTT; CDR3 protein: CSVRKDRSLNTEAFF
V gene: TRBV6-6; J gene: TRBJ2-7; D gene: NA; clone size: once; CDR3 DNA: TGTGCCAGCAGTTACGTGGGGGCCCACTACGAGCAGTACTTC; CDR3 protein: CASSYVGAHYEQYF
V gene: TRBV15; J gene: TRBJ1-4; D gene: NA; clone size: NA; CDR3 DNA: TGTGCCACCAGCGCCTCCCTCGCAGAGGCAAAGTTTTTT; CDR3 protein: CATSASLAEAKFF
V gene: TRBV14; J gene: TRBJ2-7; D gene: NA; clone size: NA; CDR3 DNA: TGTGCCAGCAGCCAAGAGCCGGAGACCTACGAGCAGTACTTC; CDR3 protein: CASSQEPETYEQYF
V gene: TRBV12-2; J gene: TRBJ1-5; D gene: NA; clone size: NA; CDR3 DNA: TGTGCAAGTCGGCCCCGGGGGATCAATCAGCCCCAGCATTTT; CDR3 protein: CASRPRGINQPQHF
V gene: TRBV7-9; J gene: TRBJ2-3; D gene: TRBD2; clone size: few; CDR3 DNA: TGTGCCAGCAAGCGGGGAAGCACAGATACGCAGTATTTT; CDR3 protein: CASKRGSTDTQYF
V gene: TRBV28; J gene: TRBJ1-6; D gene: NA; clone size: few; CDR3 DNA: TGTGCCAGCAGTTTACCCCAAGACAGGAATTCACCCCTCCACTTT; CDR3 protein: CASSLPQDRNSPLHF
V gene: TRBV7-8; J gene: TRBJ2-5; D gene: TRBD2; clone size: NA; CDR3 DNA: TGTGCCAGCAGCTTATTAATAGCGGGGGCCCAATTTATACAAGAGACCCAGTACTTC; CDR3 protein: CASSLLIAGAQFIQETQYF
V gene: TRBV18; J gene: TRBJ2-7; D gene: NA; clone size: NA; CDR3 DNA: TGTGCCAGCTCACCAGGGCAGAGCGAGCAGTACTTC; CDR3 protein: CASSPGQSEQYF
V gene: TRBV6-6; J gene: TRBJ2-7; D gene: NA; clone size: few; CDR3 DNA: TGTGCCAGCAGTTACTCGAGGGCCTCACCCTACGAGCAGTACTTC; CDR3 protein: CASSYSRASPYEQYF
V gene: TRBV11-2; J gene: TRBJ2-3; D gene: TRBD2; clone size: NA; CDR3 DNA: TGTGCCAGCAGCTCCCCACGTGGCGGGGGTGGAGCAGATACGCAGTATTTT; CDR3 protein: CASSSPRGGGGADTQYF
V gene: TRBV9; J gene: TRBJ2-1; D gene: TRBD2; clone size: NA; CDR3 DNA: TGTGCCAGCAGCACGGGACTACCTGAGAATGAGCAGTTCTTC; CDR3 protein: CASSTGLPENEQFF
V gene: TRBV19; J gene: TRBJ2-1; D gene: TRBD1; clone size: NA; CDR3 DNA: TGTGCCAGTAGTATTGGTCGACAGGGGAAGGCCGAGTTCTTC; CDR3 protein: CASSIGRQGKAEFF
V gene: TRBV19; J gene: TRBJ2-2; D gene: NA; clone size: NA; CDR3 DNA: TGTGCCAGTAGTATTGTCGCCCCTACTGAGCTGTTTTTT; CDR3 protein: CASSIVAPTELFF
V gene: TRBV11-3; J gene: TRBJ2-2; D gene: TRBD2; clone size: NA; CDR3 DNA: TGTGCCAGTCGTAGCGGGGGGGCCTTCACCGGGGAGCTGTTTTTT; CDR3 protein: CASRSGGAFTGELFF
V gene: TRBV28; J gene: TRBJ2-6; D gene: NA; clone size: NA; CDR3 DNA: TGTGCCAGCTACAGGGGGGGGGTCTCTGGGGCCAACGTCCTGACTTTC; CDR3 protein: CASYRGGVSGANVLTF
V gene: TRBV11-2; J gene: TRBJ2-1; D gene: TRBD1; clone size: NA; CDR3 DNA: TGTGCCAGCAGCGAAGGGACAGGGTCCTACAATGAGCAGTTCTTC; CDR3 protein: CASSEGTGSYNEQFF
V gene: TRBV18; J gene: TRBJ2-2; D gene: TRBD1; clone size: NA; CDR3 DNA: TGTGCCAGCTCAGTCCTACAGGGGGCTTCGAACACCGGGGAGCTGTTTTTT; CDR3 protein: CASSVLQGASNTGELFF
V gene: TRBV30; J gene: TRBJ1-5; D gene: NA; clone size: NA; CDR3 DNA: TGTGCCTGGAGTGTCAGGGCCCAACAGCCCCAGCATTTT; CDR3 protein: CAWSVRAQQPQHF
V gene: TRBV6-6; J gene: TRBJ1-1; D gene: NA; clone size: NA; CDR3 DNA: TGTGCCAGCAGCTTGAGCACTGAAGCTTTCTTT; CDR3 protein: CASSLSTEAFF
V gene: TRBV18; J gene: TRBJ2-7; D gene: NA; clone size: NA; CDR3 DNA: TGTGCCAGCTCACCACCGAGCGGGCGCGAGCAGTACTTC; CDR3 protein: CASSPPSGREQYF
V gene: TRBV19; J gene: TRBJ1-5; D gene: NA; clone size: NA; CDR3 DNA: TGTGCCAGTAGTATAGGGCAGTCCAGCAATCAGCCCCAGCATTTT; CDR3 protein: CASSIGQSSNQPQHF
V gene: TRBV6-5; J gene: TRBJ1-1; D gene: NA; clone size: NA; CDR3 DNA: TGTGCCAGCAGTGGCCTCCGTCCCACCAACACTGAAGCTTTCTTT; CDR3 protein: CASSGLRPTNTEAFF
V gene: TRBV7-2; J gene: TRBJ1-2; D gene: NA; clone size: NA; CDR3 DNA: TGTGCCAGCAGCCCGGGGGGGTCTAGTAACTATGGCTACACCTTC; CDR3 protein: CASSPGGSSNYGYTF
V gene: TRBV18; J gene: TRBJ1-1; D gene: TRBD1; clone size: NA; CDR3 DNA: TGTGCCAGCTCACCGACGGACAGGATGAACACTGAAGCTTTCTTT; CDR3 protein: CASSPTDRMNTEAFF
V gene: TRBV7-9; J gene: TRBJ2-5; D gene: NA; clone size: NA; CDR3 DNA: TGTGCCAGCAGCTCGCTAGCGCTGGAGACCCAGTACTTC; CDR3 protein: CASSSLALETQYF
V gene: TRBV10-3; J gene: TRBJ2-3; D gene: NA; clone size: NA; CDR3 DNA: TGTGCCACCGGCGGGGTAAGCACAGATACGCAGTATTTT; CDR3 protein: CATGGVSTDTQYF
V gene: TRBV29-1; J gene: TRBJ1-2; D gene: NA; clone size: NA; CDR3 DNA: TGCAGCGTTGAGCCAGAGGGCTATGGCTACACCTTC; CDR3 protein: CSVEPEGYGYTF